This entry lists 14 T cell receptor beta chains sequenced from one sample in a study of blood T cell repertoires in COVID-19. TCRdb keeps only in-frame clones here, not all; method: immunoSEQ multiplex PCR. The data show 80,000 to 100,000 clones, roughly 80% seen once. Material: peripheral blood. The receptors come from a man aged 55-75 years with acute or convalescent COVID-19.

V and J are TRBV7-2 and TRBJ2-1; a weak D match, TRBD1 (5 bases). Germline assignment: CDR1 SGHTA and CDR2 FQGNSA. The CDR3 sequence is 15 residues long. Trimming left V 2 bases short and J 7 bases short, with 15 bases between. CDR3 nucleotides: TGTGCCAGCAGCTTAAGTCTGGGGCAAGGGAATGAGCAGTTCTTC. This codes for CASSLSLGQGNEQFF.

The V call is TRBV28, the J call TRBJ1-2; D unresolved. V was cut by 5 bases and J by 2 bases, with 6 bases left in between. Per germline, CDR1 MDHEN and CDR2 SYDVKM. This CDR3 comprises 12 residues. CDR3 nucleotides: TGTGCCAGCAGTCTACTCAACTATGGCTACACCTTC. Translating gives CASSLLNYGYTF.

For the CDR3, the DNA is TGTGCCATCAGTGAGTCCACAGGGATACAGACCCAGTACTTC. Its translation: CAISESTGIQTQYF. The V gene is TRBV10-3, the J gene TRBJ2-5; perhaps TRBD1 as D (6 bases). The CDR3 covers 14 residues. Trimming stripped 0 bases from V and 6 bases from J, with 11 bases between. Germline V CDR1 and CDR2: ENHRY, SYGVKD.

DNA for the CDR3: TGTGCCAGTTCCGACTCGTCTTACAAGCCGGATCAGCCCCAGCATTTT. It codes for CASSDSSYKPDQPQHF. V usage is TRBV19 and J usage is TRBJ1-5, with D unclear. V gave up 8 bases and J gave up 5 bases, with 22 bases separating them. The CDR3 is made up of 16 amino acids. In germline, CDR1 is LNHDA, CDR2 SQIVND (reference sequence).

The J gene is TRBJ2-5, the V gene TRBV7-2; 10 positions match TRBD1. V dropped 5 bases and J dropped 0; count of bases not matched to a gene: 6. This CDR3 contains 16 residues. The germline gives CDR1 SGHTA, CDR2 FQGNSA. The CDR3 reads CASSPGTGVYQETQYF. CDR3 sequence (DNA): TGTGCCAGCAGCCCCGGGACAGGGGTTTACCAAGAGACCCAGTACTTC.

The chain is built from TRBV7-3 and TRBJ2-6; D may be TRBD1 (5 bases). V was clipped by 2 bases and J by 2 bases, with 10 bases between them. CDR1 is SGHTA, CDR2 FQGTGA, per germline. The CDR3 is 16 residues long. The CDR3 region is CASSLLVGAGANVLTF. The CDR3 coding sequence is TGTGCCAGCAGCTTATTAGTAGGGGCTGGGGCCAACGTCCTGACTTTC. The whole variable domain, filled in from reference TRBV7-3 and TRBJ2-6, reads GAGVSQTPSNKVTEKGKYVELRCDPISGHTALYWYRQSLGQGPEFLIYFQGTGAADDSGLPNDRFFAVRPEGSVSTLKIQRTERGDSAVYLCASSLLVGAGANVLTFGAGSRLTVL.

The CDR3 coding sequence is TGCGCCAGCAGCCAAGAGTTATCTAGCGGGAGGACCCTCTACGAGCAGTACTTC. Its translation is CASSQELSSGRTLYEQYF. The chain is built from TRBV4-3 and TRBJ2-7, with 11 bases that match TRBD2. The germline V gene encodes CDR1 LGHNA and CDR2 YSLEER. CDR3 length equals 18 residues. V trimming: 0 bases; J trimming: 3 bases; junction bases outside the gene matches: 10.

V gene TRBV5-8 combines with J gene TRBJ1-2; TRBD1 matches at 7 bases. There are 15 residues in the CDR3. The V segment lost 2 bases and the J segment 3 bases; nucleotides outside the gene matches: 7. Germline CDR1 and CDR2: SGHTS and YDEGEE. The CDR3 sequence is CASSLSLTGHYGYTF. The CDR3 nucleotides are TGTGCCAGCAGCTTATCTCTGACAGGGCACTATGGCTACACCTTC.

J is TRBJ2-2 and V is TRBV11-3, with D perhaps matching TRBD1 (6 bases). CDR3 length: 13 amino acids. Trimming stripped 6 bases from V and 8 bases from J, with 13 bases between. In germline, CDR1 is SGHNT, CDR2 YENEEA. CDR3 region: CASSRTASGELFF. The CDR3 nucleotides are TGTGCCAGCAGTCGGACAGCTTCGGGGGAGCTGTTTTTT.

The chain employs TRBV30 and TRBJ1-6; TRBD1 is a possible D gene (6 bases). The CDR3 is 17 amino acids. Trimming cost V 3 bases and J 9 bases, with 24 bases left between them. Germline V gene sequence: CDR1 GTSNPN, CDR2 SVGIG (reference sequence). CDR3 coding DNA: TGTGCCTGGAGGCCGGCCCGAAACTACAGGGAACGTTCACCCCTCCACTTT. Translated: CAWRPARNYRERSPLHF.

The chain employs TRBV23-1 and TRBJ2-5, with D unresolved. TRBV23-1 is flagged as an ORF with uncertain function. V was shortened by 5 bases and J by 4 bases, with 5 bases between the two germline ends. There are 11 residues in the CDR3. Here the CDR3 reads CASSFRETQYF. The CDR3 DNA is TGCGCCAGCAGTTTTCGAGAGACCCAGTACTTC.

CDR3 protein: CASSLGLAWGDNEQFF. Written as DNA, the CDR3 is TGCGCCAGCAGCTTGGGTCTAGCGTGGGGAGACAATGAGCAGTTCTTC. The J gene is TRBJ2-1, the V gene TRBV5-1; tentatively, D is TRBD2 (6 bases). Germline CDR1 is SGHRS and CDR2 is YFSETQ. The CDR3 is made up of 16 amino acids. V gave up 0 bases and J gave up 5 bases, with 15 bases separating them. The full variable domain, with the rest looked up from reference TRBV5-1 and TRBJ2-1, is KAGVTQTPRYLIKTRGQQVTLSCSPISGHRSVSWYQQTPGQGLQFLFEYFSETQRNKGNFPGRFSGRQFSNSRSEMNVSTLELGDSALYLCASSLGLAWGDNEQFFGPGTRLTVL.

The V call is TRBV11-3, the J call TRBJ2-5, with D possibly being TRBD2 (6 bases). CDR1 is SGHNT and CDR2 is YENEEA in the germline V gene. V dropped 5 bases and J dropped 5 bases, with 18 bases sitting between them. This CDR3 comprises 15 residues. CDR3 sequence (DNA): TGTGCCAGCAGCCACAACCGGGGGTTGGGGGAGACCCAGTACTTC. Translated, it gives CASSHNRGLGETQYF.

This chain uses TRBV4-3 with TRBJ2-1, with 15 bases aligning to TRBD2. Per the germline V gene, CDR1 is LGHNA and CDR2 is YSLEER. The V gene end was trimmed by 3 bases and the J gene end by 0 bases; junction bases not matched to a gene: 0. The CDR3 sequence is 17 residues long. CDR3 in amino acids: CASSQGLAGGSYNEQFF. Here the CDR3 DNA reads TGCGCCAGCAGCCAGGGACTAGCGGGGGGCTCCTACAATGAGCAGTTCTTC.